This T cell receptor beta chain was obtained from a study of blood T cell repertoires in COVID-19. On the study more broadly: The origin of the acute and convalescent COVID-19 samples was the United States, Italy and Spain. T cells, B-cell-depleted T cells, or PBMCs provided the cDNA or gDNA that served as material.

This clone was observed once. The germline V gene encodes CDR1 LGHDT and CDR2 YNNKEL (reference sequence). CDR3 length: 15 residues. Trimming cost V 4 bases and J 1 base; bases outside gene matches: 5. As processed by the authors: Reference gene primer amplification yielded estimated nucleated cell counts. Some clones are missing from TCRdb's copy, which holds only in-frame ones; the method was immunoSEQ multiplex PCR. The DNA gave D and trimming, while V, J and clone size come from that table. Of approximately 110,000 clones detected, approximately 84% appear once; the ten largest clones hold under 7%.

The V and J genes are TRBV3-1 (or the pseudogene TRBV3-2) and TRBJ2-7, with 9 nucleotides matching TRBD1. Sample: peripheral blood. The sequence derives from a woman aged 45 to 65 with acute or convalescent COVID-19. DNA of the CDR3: TGTGCCAGCAGCCCCAGGGGACAGGGTTCCTACGAGCAGTACTTC. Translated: CASSPRGQGSYEQYF.